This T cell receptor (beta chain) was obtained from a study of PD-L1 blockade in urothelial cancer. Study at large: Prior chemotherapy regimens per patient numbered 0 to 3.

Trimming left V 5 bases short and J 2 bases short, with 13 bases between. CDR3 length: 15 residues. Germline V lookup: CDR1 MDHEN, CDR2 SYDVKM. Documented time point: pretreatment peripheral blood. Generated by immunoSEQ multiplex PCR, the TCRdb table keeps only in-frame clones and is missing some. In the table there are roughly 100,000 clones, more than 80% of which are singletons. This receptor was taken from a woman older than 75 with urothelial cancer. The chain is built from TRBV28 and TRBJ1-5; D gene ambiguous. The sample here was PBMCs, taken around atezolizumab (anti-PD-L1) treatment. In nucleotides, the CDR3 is TGTGCCAGCAGTCCACAAATTTTGGGCAATCAGCCCCAGCATTTT. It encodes CASSPQILGNQPQHF. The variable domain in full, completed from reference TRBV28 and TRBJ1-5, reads DVKVTQSSRYLVKRTGEKVFLECVQDMDHENMFWYRQDPGLGLRLIYFSYDVKMKEKGDIPEGYSVSREKKERFSLILESASTNQTSMYLCASSPQILGNQPQHFGDGTRLSIL.